This TCR beta chain was sequenced in a study of control samples from healthy donors and cancer patients. Data came from immunoSEQ multiplex PCR; TCRdb stores just in-frame clones and leaves some out. Seen here are roughly 20,000 clones, 65% to 90% observed once, and the top ten hold roughly 27%. This CDR3 contains 15 residues. Germline V gene lookup returns CDR1 SGHVS and CDR2 FQNEAQ. V was clipped by 6 bases and J by 1 base, with 15 bases between them. The chain recombines TRBV7-8 with TRBJ1-1, with a weak D call TRBD1 (5 bases). This TCR was recovered from a man in his fifties or sixties with head and neck cancer. Sequencing was done on a sample of PBMCs. The CDR3 sequence: CASRAVKTANTEAFF. In DNA, the CDR3 is TGTGCCAGCAGGGCAGTTAAGACAGCGAACACTGAAGCTTTCTTT. The full variable domain, rest sourced from reference TRBV7-8 and TRBJ1-1, is GAGVSQSPRYKVAKRGQDVALRCDPISGHVSLFWYQQALGQGPEFLTYFQNEAQLDKSGLPSDRFFAERPEGSVSTLKIQRTQQEDSAVYLCASRAVKTANTEAFFGQGTRLTVV.